This entry lists 26 T cell receptor beta chains sequenced from one sample in a study of CD8+ T cells in alopecia areata. Following extraction, RNA underwent reverse transcription to cDNA, which served as the sequencing template. Profiled with immunoSEQ multiplex PCR; TCRdb holds only in-frame clones, not every one. The sample carries 100,000 to 120,000 clones, approximately 61% recorded once. The specimen was NKG2D-low CD8+ T cells sorted from blood. The receptors were sampled from a human donor with alopecia areata.

The chain combines TRBV28 with TRBJ2-1; D uncertain. The V end lost 0 bases, the J end lost 7 bases, and 4 bases lay between the germline ends. The germline CDR1 and CDR2 sequences are MDHEN and SYDVKM. This CDR3 is 12 amino acids long. As DNA, the CDR3 is TGTGCCAGCAGTTTATGGGAAAATGAGCAGTTCTTC. Protein: CASSLWENEQFF.

The chain couples TRBV19 to TRBJ1-1; no clear D gene. This CDR3 is 12 amino acids long. Trimming shortened V by 1 base and J by 8 bases, and 8 bases separated the two germline ends. Looked up from germline, CDR1 is LNHDA and CDR2 is SQIVND (reference sequence). CDR3 sequence reads: CASSIGPFEAFF. DNA for the CDR3: TGTGCCAGTAGTATAGGGCCGTTCGAAGCTTTCTTT. Based on the CDR3 plus reference TRBV19 and TRBJ1-1, the full variable domain is DGGITQSPKYLFRKEGQNVTLSCEQNLNHDAMYWYRQDPGQGLRLIYYSQIVNDFQKGDIAEGYSVSREKKESFPLTVTSAQKNPTAFYLCASSIGPFEAFFGQGTRLTVV.

This clone was recorded a few times. The chain combines TRBV19 with TRBJ2-7; TRBD1 or TRBD2 may be the D gene (6 bases each). Looked up from germline, CDR1 is LNHDA and CDR2 is SQIVND (reference sequence). This CDR3 is 15 amino acids long. Trimming shortened V by 3 bases and J by 3 bases, and 15 bases separated the two germline ends. This CDR3 reads CASSMGRGLVYEQYF. The CDR3 DNA reads TGTGCCAGTAGTATGGGCAGGGGACTTGTCTACGAGCAGTACTTC.

The chain has TRBV7-3 and TRBJ2-7, with 10 bases aligning to TRBD1. Per the germline V gene, CDR1 is SGHTA and CDR2 is FQGTGA. The CDR3 has 15 amino acids. V gave up 5 bases and J gave up 2 bases; unmatched junction bases: 6. CDR3 nucleotides: TGTGCCAGCAGCGAAACCGGGACAGGGGCCTACGAGCAGTACTTC. Translation: CASSETGTGAYEQYF.

The CDR3: CASSPRTSRWQETQYF. CDR3 DNA: TGTGCCAGCAGCCCACGGACGAGTCGGTGGCAAGAGACCCAGTACTTC. This chain joins TRBV7-9 and TRBJ2-5; D is ambiguous. V was shortened by 5 bases and J by 2 bases, with 18 bases between the two germline ends. The germline V gene encodes CDR1 SEHNR and CDR2 FQNEAQ (reference sequence). The CDR3 loop spans 16 amino acids.

This chain links TRBV25-1 with TRBJ2-3; a possible D gene is TRBD2 (6 bases). The CDR3 is 16 residues long. Trimming pared 1 base from V and 0 bases from J, leaving 11 bases between. In germline, CDR1 is MGHDK, CDR2 SYGVNS. CDR3 amino acids: CASSEWSGTSTDTQYF. CDR3 in DNA: TGTGCCAGCAGTGAATGGTCGGGGACTAGCACAGATACGCAGTATTTT.

The J gene is TRBJ2-1, the V gene TRBV7-9; TRBD2 matches at 8 bases. Trimming removed 6 bases from V and 1 base from J; junction bases left unmatched: 8. CDR3 size: 16 residues. Germline lookup yields CDR1 SEHNR and CDR2 FQNEAQ (reference sequence). CDR3 amino acids: CASRSQPGGSYNEQFF. CDR3 nucleotides: TGTGCCAGCAGATCCCAGCCGGGAGGGTCCTACAATGAGCAGTTCTTC.

This clone came up once. The V gene is TRBV29-1, the J gene TRBJ1-2; TRBD1 might be the D (5 bases). From germline, CDR1 is SQVTM and CDR2 ANQGSEA. V gave up 6 bases and J gave up 4 bases, with 15 bases separating them. The CDR3 runs 13 residues. This CDR3 reads CSVDSGGLYGYTF. The CDR3 DNA reads as TGCAGCGTAGACAGCGGAGGCCTCTATGGCTACACCTTC.

The chain links TRBV28 to TRBJ2-7; TRBD1 is a possible D gene (5 bases). The V end lost 4 bases, the J end lost 0 bases, and 22 bases lay between the germline ends. The CDR3 runs to 18 residues. The germline gives CDR1 MDHEN, CDR2 SYDVKM. The CDR3 reads CASSSPIFPLQGSYEQYF. In nucleotides, the CDR3 is TGTGCCAGCAGTTCGCCCATATTTCCCCTCCAGGGCTCCTACGAGCAGTACTTC.

The chain links TRBV5-1 to TRBJ1-1; 7 nucleotides agree with TRBD1. Germline CDR1 is SGHRS and CDR2 is YFSETQ. V dropped 7 bases and J dropped 11; count of bases not matched to a gene: 11. The CDR3 consists of 12 residues. The CDR3 coding sequence is TGCGCCAGCGGTCTACAGGGGAATAAGGCTTTCTTT. Protein: CASGLQGNKAFF.

In its sample, this clone was seen a few times. This rearrangement joins TRBV19 to TRBJ2-1; TRBD2 agrees at 14 bases. The V gene end was trimmed by 7 bases and the J gene end by 9 bases; junction bases not matched to a gene: 8. The germline CDR1 and CDR2 sequences are LNHDA and SQIVND (reference sequence). The CDR3 has 15 residues. This CDR3 reads CASTPGTSGSVEQFF. CDR3 in DNA: TGTGCCAGTACCCCCGGGACTAGCGGGAGTGTTGAGCAGTTCTTC.

The chain carries TRBV15 and TRBJ1-1; 7 bases line up with TRBD1. This CDR3 contains 15 residues. CDR1 and CDR2 (germline): LNHNV, YYDKDF (reference sequence). V was clipped by 0 bases and J by 4 bases; unmatched bases: 5. The CDR3 DNA follows: TGTGCCACCAGCAGAGATGGTTCAGGGGGCACTGAAGCTTTCTTT. It specifies CATSRDGSGGTEAFF.

There are a few counts of this clone. The V and J genes are TRBV19 and TRBJ2-6; no clear D. The germline V and J ends were trimmed by 6 bases and 0 bases, with 15 bases remaining between them. CDR1 is LNHDA and CDR2 is SQIVND in the germline V gene (reference sequence). The length of the CDR3 is 17 residues. The CDR3 DNA is TGTGCCAGTAGGGCTACAGTTTTTTCCTCTGGGGCCAACGTCCTGACTTTC. It translates to CASRATVFSSGANVLTF.

The V and J genes are TRBV4-1 and TRBJ2-7, with 10 bases matching TRBD2. V was pared by 1 base and J by 6 bases, with 6 bases of the junction left unmatched. This CDR3 is built from 15 residues. CDR1 and CDR2 from the germline V gene are MGHRA and YSYEKL. The CDR3 reads CASSQVKREGLEQYF. The CDR3 DNA sequence: TGCGCCAGCAGCCAAGTCAAGCGGGAGGGTCTCGAGCAGTACTTC.

This clone was recorded a few times. The rearrangement uses TRBV23-1 and TRBJ1-3; D uncertain. Being an ORF, TRBV23-1 has a function that is uncertain. The V and J ends lost 8 bases and 0 bases respectively, with 17 bases between them. The CDR3 consists of 16 residues. CDR3 residues: CASPPVGQSSGNTIYF. The DNA for the CDR3 is TGCGCCAGCCCCCCAGTTGGGCAGAGCTCTGGAAACACCATATATTTT.

This chain connects TRBV5-1 to TRBJ2-7, with 9 bases identical to TRBD1. Germline CDR1 reads SGHRS; CDR2 reads YFSETQ. This CDR3 region has 15 residues. After removal of 1 base from V and 1 base from J, the junction contained 3 bases not matched to a gene. The CDR3 sequence: CASSLLGQGSYEQYF. Here the CDR3 DNA reads TGCGCCAGCAGCTTGTTGGGACAGGGATCCTACGAGCAGTACTTC.

The rearrangement joins TRBV13 to TRBJ2-1; maybe TRBD1 (5 bases). The CDR3 spans 13 residues. Germline lookup yields CDR1 PRHDT and CDR2 FYEKMQ (reference sequence). The V and J ends lost 5 bases and 8 bases respectively, with 13 bases between them. CDR3 protein: CASSIQGSDEQFF. The CDR3 coding sequence is TGTGCCAGCAGCATCCAGGGTTCCGATGAGCAGTTCTTC.

Notes on this clone: The same CDR3 also results from other DNA sequences found in this sample. The chain combines TRBV9 with TRBJ2-3; D not resolved. Between the trimmed V and J ends, which lost 0 bases and 0 bases, there was a span of 8 bases. CDR3 length equals 15 residues. Germline CDR1 and CDR2: SGDLS and YYNGEE. CDR3 sequence reads: CASSVDGTSTDTQYF. The DNA for the CDR3 is TGTGCCAGCAGCGTAGACGGTACTAGCACAGATACGCAGTATTTT.

The genes are TRBV15 and TRBJ2-1, with 8 nucleotides matching TRBD2. The CDR3 totals 15 residues. With 6 bases clipped from V and 4 bases from J, the junction kept 8 bases outside the gene matches. The germline gives CDR1 LNHNV, CDR2 YYDKDF (reference sequence). This CDR3 is CATSESGSAYNEQFF. The CDR3 coding sequence is TGTGCCACCAGTGAGAGCGGGAGTGCGTACAATGAGCAGTTCTTC.

This clone was observed a handful of times. One end of the junction varies from germline; a read error may be responsible. This chain joins TRBV20-1 and TRBJ2-7; tentative D call: TRBD2 (6 bases). Germline V gene sequence: CDR1 DFQATT, CDR2 SNEGSKA (reference sequence). The CDR3 has 11 residues. CDR3 nucleotide sequence: TGTGCCTCCGGTGGGGGGTACGAGCAGTACTTC. Amino acids: CASGGGYEQYF.

The chain links TRBV13 to TRBJ2-5, with TRBD2 matching 12 bases. The length of the CDR3 is 15 residues. The V segment lost 6 bases and the J segment 4 bases; nucleotides outside the gene matches: 6. The V gene's germline CDR1 is PRHDT and CDR2 FYEKMQ (reference sequence). DNA for the CDR3: TGTGCCAGCAGGGAAGGACTAGCGGGAATAGAGACCCAGTACTTC. It specifies CASREGLAGIETQYF.

The chain joins TRBV29-1 to TRBJ1-3; the match to TRBD1 covers 7 bases. The trim removed 6 bases at V and 1 base at J, leaving 6 bases unmatched. The germline V gene has CDR1 SQVTM and CDR2 ANQGSEA. This CDR3 comprises 14 residues. DNA for the CDR3: TGCAGCGTAGGAACAGGGGTATCTGGAAACACCATATATTTT. It encodes CSVGTGVSGNTIYF.

This clone was found a few times. The chain links TRBV28 to TRBJ2-5, with 8 bases aligning to TRBD1. Losses at the gene ends were 8 bases for V and 5 bases for J; bases not matched to a gene: 13. Germline lookup yields CDR1 MDHEN and CDR2 SYDVKM. The CDR3 is 15 amino acids. The chain's CDR3 is CASGDRGSSRETQYF. For the CDR3, the DNA is TGTGCCAGCGGAGACAGGGGAAGTTCACGGGAGACCCAGTACTTC.

This rearrangement joins TRBV7-6 to TRBJ2-7; D is unresolved. The CDR3 has 14 residues. V lost 5 bases and J 5 bases, leaving 16 bases between the germline ends. CDR1 and CDR2 (germline): SGHVS, FNYEAQ. The CDR3 loop reads CASSKDRIGHEQYF. The CDR3 DNA is TGTGCCAGCAGCAAAGACCGAATCGGGCACGAGCAGTACTTC.

V and J are TRBV7-9 and TRBJ2-5, with 7 bases identical to TRBD1. Germline assignment: CDR1 SEHNR and CDR2 FQNEAQ (reference sequence). This CDR3 has 15 amino acids. Losses at the gene ends were 5 bases for V and 0 bases for J; bases not matched to a gene: 6. The CDR3 reads CASSPRDSDQETQYF. The CDR3 DNA reads TGTGCCAGCAGCCCCCGGGACAGCGACCAAGAGACCCAGTACTTC.

The V gene is TRBV28, the J gene TRBJ2-3; D may match TRBD1 or TRBD2 (5 bases each). CDR3 length: 14 residues. The ends were cut back, 6 bases at V and 5 bases at J, with 15 bases in the middle. CDR1 is MDHEN, CDR2 SYDVKM, per germline. CDR3 protein: CASSHTGTQDTQYF. The CDR3 bases are TGTGCCAGCAGCCACACCGGGACCCAAGATACGCAGTATTTT.